The clone carrying this T cell receptor (beta chain) was detected many times. Its cognate antigen is unknown. TCR beta CDR3 regions were amplified from RNA. The TCR CDR3 was amplified in a first-round RT-PCR using the HTBI primer set. Each CDR3 protein is one row after TCRdb ran MiXCR on the multiplex PCR reads. The sample consists of under 350,000 distinct CDR3 sequences, 25% to 30% of them appearing once. The germline CDR1 and CDR2 sequences are SGHRS and YFSETQ. Trimming cost V 0 bases and J 5 bases; bases outside gene matches: 4. CDR3 length: 15 amino acids. These data come from a study of T cells in Graves' hyperthyroidism and ophthalmopathy. Study-wide results and caveats: Ophthalmopathy prediction by the model preceded onset by a median approximately six months.

Uncontrolled infection, other autoimmune disease, pregnancy or lactation excluded patients. This receptor was obtained from a man in his forties with Graves' hyperthyroidism that later progressed to Graves' ophthalmopathy. Sequencing was done on a sample of blood. The chain uses TRBV5-1 and TRBJ2-2; TRBD2 matches 7 bases. The CDR3 region has the DNA TGCGCCAGCAGCTTGGCGGCGGGAGCTACCGGGGAGCTGTTTTTT. Its protein product is CASSLAAGATGELFF.